The rows below give T cell receptor beta chains drawn from one sample of a study of shared clonotypes between healthy human individuals. Profiled with immunoSEQ multiplex PCR; TCRdb holds only in-frame clones, not every one. The data hold just over 2,000,000 clones, with over 85% observed a single time. Sequencing was done on a sample of naive CD4+ T cells sorted from blood. The origin of the receptors is a man aged 18 to 29 in good health. The CDR3 runs from the conserved cysteine through the conserved F or W. The order of the fields is D gene, J gene, clone size, V gene, CDR3 protein, CDR3 DNA. A D gene is named only where the DNA matches it firmly. Clone size, where shown, is once, few, many, or a class for clones that have expanded.

D gene: -
J gene: TRBJ2-5
clone size: -
V gene: TRBV5-4
CDR3 protein: CASSLTGIETQYF
CDR3 DNA: TGTGCCAGCAGCTTAACAGGAATCGAGACCCAGTACTTC

D gene: TRBD1
J gene: TRBJ1-5
clone size: -
V gene: TRBV2
CDR3 protein: CASSLYGTGGLPQHF
CDR3 DNA: TGTGCCAGCAGTCTTTACGGGACAGGGGGGCTTCCCCAGCATTTT

D gene: -
J gene: TRBJ2-7
clone size: -
V gene: TRBV7-2
CDR3 protein: CACQGSSYEQYF
CDR3 DNA: TGTGCCTGTCAGGGTAGCTCCTACGAGCAGTACTTC

D gene: -
J gene: TRBJ1-5
clone size: -
V gene: TRBV30
CDR3 protein: CACASAGGQPQHF
CDR3 DNA: TGTGCCTGCGCCTCCGCGGGGGGTCAGCCCCAGCATTTT

D gene: -
J gene: TRBJ1-3
clone size: -
V gene: TRBV6-1
CDR3 protein: CASSEVPGSGNTIYF
CDR3 DNA: TGTGCCAGCAGTGAAGTCCCAGGCTCTGGAAACACCATATATTTT

D gene: TRBD1
J gene: TRBJ1-2
clone size: -
V gene: TRBV2
CDR3 protein: CASSSRTGNYGYTF
CDR3 DNA: TGTGCCAGCAGCTCTCGGACAGGGAACTATGGCTACACCTTC

D gene: -
J gene: TRBJ1-1
clone size: -
V gene: TRBV11-2
CDR3 protein: CASRQVNTEAFF
CDR3 DNA: TGTGCCAGCAGACAGGTGAACACTGAAGCTTTCTTT

D gene: TRBD1
J gene: TRBJ1-4
clone size: -
V gene: TRBV5-1
CDR3 protein: CASSLTGGWEKLFF
CDR3 DNA: TGCGCCAGCAGCTTGACAGGGGGTTGGGAAAAACTGTTTTTT

D gene: TRBD1
J gene: TRBJ2-6
clone size: -
V gene: TRBV6-1
CDR3 protein: CASRDRGPGANVLTF
CDR3 DNA: TGTGCCAGCAGAGACAGGGGGCCTGGGGCCAACGTCCTGACTTTC

D gene: TRBD1
J gene: TRBJ1-1
clone size: -
V gene: TRBV10-1
CDR3 protein: CASSEATGGYTEAFF
CDR3 DNA: TGCGCCAGCAGTGAAGCGACAGGGGGATACACTGAAGCTTTCTTT

D gene: -
J gene: TRBJ2-7
clone size: -
V gene: TRBV30
CDR3 protein: CAWSTGLYSYEQYF
CDR3 DNA: TGTGCCTGGAGCACCGGGCTGTACTCCTACGAGCAGTACTTC

D gene: -
J gene: TRBJ2-7
clone size: -
V gene: TRBV7-8
CDR3 protein: CASSLAGGGSSYEQYF
CDR3 DNA: TGTGCCAGCAGCTTAGCAGGGGGCGGGAGCTCCTACGAGCAGTACTTC

D gene: TRBD2
J gene: TRBJ2-3
clone size: once
V gene: TRBV5-1
CDR3 protein: CASQRLEWTSGTPSTDTQYF
CDR3 DNA: TGCGCCAGCCAACGTTTGGAGTGGACTAGCGGGACCCCTAGCACAGATACGCAGTATTTT

D gene: -
J gene: TRBJ2-1
clone size: -
V gene: TRBV9
CDR3 protein: CASSAAGVPPFWEQFF
CDR3 DNA: TGTGCCAGCAGCGCAGCCGGGGTCCCCCCTTTTTGGGAGCAGTTCTTC

D gene: -
J gene: TRBJ1-3
clone size: -
V gene: TRBV4-1
CDR3 protein: CASSQIRTLSGNTIYF
CDR3 DNA: TGCGCCAGCAGCCAAATAAGGACTCTCTCTGGAAACACCATATATTTT

D gene: TRBD1
J gene: TRBJ1-1
clone size: -
V gene: TRBV11-2
CDR3 protein: CASSSGFGQGNTEAFF
CDR3 DNA: TGTGCCAGCAGCTCTGGATTCGGACAGGGGAACACTGAAGCTTTCTTT

D gene: -
J gene: TRBJ2-7
clone size: -
V gene: TRBV7-9
CDR3 protein: CASSGRWLSEQYF
CDR3 DNA: TGTGCCAGCAGCGGAAGGTGGCTAAGCGAGCAGTACTTC

D gene: TRBD1
J gene: TRBJ1-5
clone size: -
V gene: TRBV6-1
CDR3 protein: CASTTQGAGGQPQHF
CDR3 DNA: TGTGCCAGCACCACGCAGGGGGCAGGTGGTCAGCCCCAGCATTTT